These 30 T cell receptor beta chains came from one sample sequenced in a study of T cell repertoires in aging, cancer and after chemotherapy. TRB rearrangements spanning V, D and J were amplified using mixed TRB-A/B primers. Each CDR3 protein is one row after TCRdb ran MiXCR on the multiplex PCR reads. This table holds around 6,700 distinct CDR3 sequences, 53% found once. Peripheral blood genomic DNA, not sorted cells or RNA, was the template. Sequenced sample: blood. The receptor source for this set is a human donor with a solid tumor.

The chain has TRBV18 and TRBJ2-7, with 9 bases aligning to TRBD2. With 3 bases clipped from V and 5 bases from J, the junction kept 8 bases outside the gene matches. This CDR3 contains 15 residues. Germline V CDR1 and CDR2: KGHSH, LQKENI. Here the CDR3 reads CASSPDLAGIHEQYF. The CDR3 region has the DNA TGTGCCAGCTCACCCGATCTAGCGGGAATCCACGAGCAGTACTTC.

The genes are TRBV5-4 and TRBJ2-2, with 9 bases fitting TRBD2. The CDR3 is 16 residues long. Unmatched junction bases numbered 10, after V lost 3 bases and J lost 7 bases. CDR1 is SGHNT, CDR2 YYREEE, per germline (reference sequence). CDR3 sequence: CASSYYQREVHGELFF. The CDR3 region has the DNA TGTGCCAGCAGCTATTACCAGCGGGAGGTGCACGGGGAGCTGTTTTTT.

This clonotype was seen once. The CDR3 DNA sequence: TGCAGTGCCCAACCCTATCCCGGTCAGCCCCAGCATTTT. Its protein is CSAQPYPGQPQHF. The chain carries TRBV20-1 and TRBJ1-5; unclear D gene. Between the trimmed V and J ends, which lost 6 bases and 6 bases, there was a span of 15 bases. CDR3 length: 13 amino acids. Germline V gene lookup returns CDR1 DFQATT and CDR2 SNEGSKA (reference sequence).

The gene calls are TRBV19 and TRBJ1-2; TRBD1 agrees at 8 bases. The CDR3 has 14 amino acids. CDR1 and CDR2 (germline): LNHDA, SQIVND (reference sequence). J was trimmed by 5 bases and V by 5 bases; bases with no gene match: 7. The CDR3 DNA is TGTGCCAGTAGTTCCAATCACAGGGGGTATGGCTACACCTTC. This gives the protein CASSSNHRGYGYTF.

The chain recombines TRBV27 with TRBJ2-5, with D tentatively TRBD1 or TRBD2 (6 bases each). The CDR3 has 15 amino acids. The ends were cut back, 0 bases at V and 1 base at J, with 9 bases in the middle. CDR1 MNHEY and CDR2 SMNVEV come from the germline V gene (reference sequence). The chain's CDR3 is CASSLSWGAQETQYF. The CDR3 coding sequence is TGTGCCAGCAGTTTATCCTGGGGGGCCCAAGAGACCCAGTACTTC.

Only a few counts were recorded for this clonotype. This chain joins TRBV20-1 and TRBJ1-2; D call uncertain. The V and J ends lost 0 bases and 4 bases respectively, with 6 bases between them. The CDR3 contains 12 residues. CDR1 and CDR2 (germline): DFQATT, SNEGSKA (reference sequence). DNA of the CDR3: TGCAGTGCTAGAGACACCTTCTATGGCTACACCTTC. It is translated as CSARDTFYGYTF.

Here the CDR3 DNA reads TGTGCCAGCAGTGAATATTTGGATGGCTACACCTTC. This sequence encodes CASSEYLDGYTF. The chain joins TRBV25-1 to TRBJ1-2; D not certain. The CDR3 has 12 amino acids. CDR1 MGHDK and CDR2 SYGVNS come from the germline V gene. V lost 0 bases and J lost 6, with 5 bases in between.

The V and J genes are TRBV27 and TRBJ1-6; D is possibly TRBD1 (6 bases). V lost 2 bases and J lost 7, with 15 bases in between. Germline V gene lookup returns CDR1 MNHEY and CDR2 SMNVEV (reference sequence). The CDR3 length is 16 residues. CDR3 residues: CASSLEVTGQNSPLHF. DNA for the CDR3: TGTGCCAGCAGTTTAGAGGTCACAGGGCAAAATTCACCCCTCCACTTT.

V is TRBV6-6 and J is TRBJ1-1; D perhaps matches TRBD1 (5 bases). CDR3 length: 16 amino acids. Between the trimmed V and J ends, which lost 2 bases and 0 bases, there was a span of 13 bases. Germline values: CDR1 MNHNY, CDR2 SVGAGI (reference sequence). CDR3 in amino acids: CASSYGSGGMNTEAFF. The DNA for the CDR3 is TGTGCCAGCAGTTACGGGTCGGGGGGTATGAACACTGAAGCTTTCTTT.

The chain recombines TRBV5-7 with TRBJ2-3; 9 nucleotides align to TRBD1. TRBV5-7 is treated as an ORF (open reading frame) with a function not yet certain. The trim removed 3 bases at V and 5 bases at J, leaving 7 bases unmatched. CDR3 length equals 15 residues. CDR3 coding DNA: TGTGCCAGCAGCTCGGACAGGGGCGCGGTAGATACGCAGTATTTT. Amino acid sequence: CASSSDRGAVDTQYF.

The chain combines TRBV5-6 with TRBJ1-1; 9 positions match TRBD1. V lost 1 base to trimming and J lost 10 bases; unmatched junction nucleotides: 5. CDR1 and CDR2 from the germline V gene are SGHDT and YYEEEE. This CDR3 spans 13 amino acids. The CDR3 DNA is TGTGCCAGCAGCTTGCGGTACAGGGGGCCAGCTTTCTTT. Protein product: CASSLRYRGPAFF.

This clonotype was counted a single time. V is TRBV19 and J is TRBJ2-7; the match to TRBD1 covers 9 bases. The DNA end is more similar to TRBJ2-1, so the J call may be wrong. Per germline, CDR1 LNHDA and CDR2 SQIVND (reference sequence). CDR3 size: 14 residues. Here the CDR3 reads CASHRQGVGNEQFF. Written as DNA, the CDR3 is TGTGCCAGTCACCGACAGGGGGTGGGCAATGAGCAGTTCTTC.

This clonotype appeared once. The gene calls are TRBV20-1 and TRBJ2-7; a possible D gene is TRBD2 (5 bases). Germline CDR1 and CDR2: DFQATT and SNEGSKA (reference sequence). The germline V and J ends were trimmed by 6 bases and 1 base, with 19 bases remaining between them. This CDR3 has 15 amino acids. Here the CDR3 DNA reads TGCAGTGCCCCCGGGGTAGGTTGGGAATCCTACGAGCAGTACTTC. Its translation: CSAPGVGWESYEQYF.

This clonotype was seen more than once but under ten times. This rearrangement joins TRBV6-5 to TRBJ2-7; 7 bases align to TRBD1. This CDR3 contains 15 residues. With 4 bases clipped from V and 5 bases from J, the junction kept 11 bases outside the gene matches. Germline CDR1 MNHEY, CDR2 SVGAGI. CDR3 coding DNA: TGTGCCAGCAGTTGGGGACAGTATCCCCCCGACGAGCAGTACTTC. It is translated as CASSWGQYPPDEQYF.

The rearrangement joins TRBV6-1 to TRBJ2-2; D may be TRBD2 (6 bases). V lost 5 bases and J 7 bases, leaving 14 bases between the germline ends. This CDR3 is built from 14 residues. Germline CDR1 reads MNHNS; CDR2 reads SASEGT. The CDR3 loop reads CASSYTGEGGELFF. The DNA of the CDR3 is TGTGCCAGCAGTTATACGGGAGAGGGCGGGGAGCTGTTTTTT.

This chain links TRBV11-2 with TRBJ1-2; no reliable D call. Germline CDR1 reads SGHAT; CDR2 reads FQNNGV. The CDR3 has 13 amino acids. Trimming shortened V by 5 bases and J by 6 bases, and 13 bases separated the two germline ends. The CDR3 nucleotides read TGTGCCAGCAGCCCGCACCCCCCGAATGGCTACACCTTC. Translating gives CASSPHPPNGYTF.

V is TRBV10-3 and J is TRBJ2-7; D may be TRBD1 or TRBD2 (5 bases each). The CDR3 sequence is 17 residues long. CDR1 and CDR2 from the germline V gene are ENHRY and SYGVKD. Trimming stripped 2 bases from V and 3 bases from J, with 20 bases between. CDR3 bases: TGTGCCATCAGTGAGCCAGCGCCGGGACCCCAGTTCTACGAGCAGTACTTC. It codes for CAISEPAPGPQFYEQYF.

The CDR3 sequence is CASKGAGEQYF. CDR3 sequence (DNA): TGTGCCAGCAAAGGGGCGGGGGAGCAGTACTTC. This chain links TRBV6-5 with TRBJ2-7, with a possible D match to TRBD2 (6 bases). Looked up from germline, CDR1 is MNHEY and CDR2 is SVGAGI. The CDR3 spans 11 residues. Trimming took off 7 bases at V and 7 bases at J, with 11 bases between the two ends.

V is TRBV20-1 and J is TRBJ2-7; 11 bases agree with TRBD2. Per the germline V gene, CDR1 is DFQATT and CDR2 is SNEGSKA (reference sequence). This CDR3 is built from 15 residues. V lost 5 bases to trimming and J lost 0 bases; unmatched junction nucleotides: 6. For the CDR3, the DNA is TGCAGTGCTTCGGAGGGACTAGCGGCCTCCTACGAGCAGTACTTC. Translated: CSASEGLAASYEQYF.

J is TRBJ2-1 and V is TRBV19, with 7 bases lining up with TRBD2. The CDR3 sequence is 15 residues long. CDR1 and CDR2 (germline): LNHDA, SQIVND (reference sequence). V lost 5 bases to trimming and J lost 4 bases; unmatched junction nucleotides: 8. CDR3 sequence: CASSEAGTTYNEQFF. CDR3 in DNA: TGTGCCAGTAGTGAGGCAGGGACTACGTACAATGAGCAGTTCTTC. The full variable domain, rest sourced from reference TRBV19 and TRBJ2-1, is DGGITQSPKYLFRKEGQNVTLSCEQNLNHDAMYWYRQDPGQGLRLIYYSQIVNDFQKGDIAEGYSVSREKKESFPLTVTSAQKNPTAFYLCASSEAGTTYNEQFFGPGTRLTVL.

The sample holds a few counts of this clonotype. The chain links TRBV29-1 to TRBJ2-7; 7 positions match TRBD1. CDR1 is SQVTM, CDR2 ANQGSEA, per germline. V was clipped by 5 bases and J by 2 bases; unmatched bases: 6. This CDR3 has 13 residues. This CDR3 reads CSVSGTATYEQYF. The CDR3 DNA reads TGCAGCGTTTCAGGGACAGCTACCTACGAGCAGTACTTC.

This chain uses TRBV20-1 with TRBJ1-3; D not certain. The germline V gene encodes CDR1 DFQATT and CDR2 SNEGSKA (reference sequence). V was shortened by 6 bases and J by 0 bases, with 9 bases between the two germline ends. This CDR3 has 13 amino acids. The CDR3 region has the DNA TGCAGTGCCCTGGGTACCTCTGGAAACACCATATATTTT. It translates to CSALGTSGNTIYF.

The J gene is TRBJ2-7, the V gene TRBV20-1, with TRBD2 matching 8 bases. The CDR3 length is 14 residues. Germline V gives CDR1 DFQATT, CDR2 SNEGSKA (reference sequence). The J segment lost 4 bases and the V segment lost 6 bases, leaving 11 bases of the junction unmatched. The CDR3 is CSATLSGNHYEQYF. The CDR3 bases are TGCAGTGCAACCCTTAGCGGGAATCATTACGAGCAGTACTTC.

This clonotype was detected a few times. The chain employs TRBV7-9 and TRBJ1-2; perhaps TRBD1 as D (6 bases). The CDR3 runs 16 residues. Trimming took off 7 bases at V and 6 bases at J, with 24 bases between the two ends. Germline CDR1 SEHNR, CDR2 FQNEAQ (reference sequence). CDR3 sequence reads: CASTPGQMLFSDGYTF. DNA of the CDR3: TGTGCCAGCACCCCCGGACAGATGTTATTTTCGGATGGCTACACCTTC.

This clonotype was counted a few times. CDR3 in amino acids: CASSRGPQQPQHF. The CDR3 nucleotides are TGTGCCAGTAGTAGGGGACCCCAACAGCCCCAGCATTTT. V and J are TRBV19 and TRBJ1-5, with a possible D match to TRBD1 (5 bases). The CDR3 is made up of 13 amino acids. Germline V CDR1 and CDR2: LNHDA, SQIVND (reference sequence). With 4 bases removed from V and 7 bases from J, the gap between germline ends came to 11 bases.

The chain combines TRBV30 with TRBJ2-7, with 10 bases matching TRBD2. This CDR3 spans 18 amino acids. The V segment lost 3 bases and the J segment 0 bases; nucleotides outside the gene matches: 14. Germline CDR1 and CDR2: GTSNPN and SVGIG (reference sequence). CDR3 region: CAWSITRTSGPSSYEQYF. CDR3 bases: TGTGCCTGGAGCATCACTCGGACTAGCGGTCCTTCCTCCTACGAGCAGTACTTC. The whole variable domain, filled in from reference TRBV30 and TRBJ2-7, reads SQTIHQWPATLVQPVGSPLSLECTVEGTSNPNLYWYRQAAGRGLQLLFYSVGIGQISSEVPQNLSASRPQDRQFILSSKKLLLSDSGFYLCAWSITRTSGPSSYEQYFGPGTRLTVT.

The chain recombines TRBV7-9 with TRBJ2-1; 10 nucleotides agree with TRBD1. This CDR3 contains 14 residues. J was trimmed by 10 bases and V by 5 bases; bases with no gene match: 8. From germline, CDR1 is SEHNR and CDR2 FQNEAQ (reference sequence). The CDR3 here is CASSLRDRGHEQFF. The CDR3 bases are TGTGCCAGCAGCCTGCGGGACAGGGGTCACGAGCAGTTCTTC. Variable domain in full (rest from reference TRBV7-9 and TRBJ2-1): DTGVSQNPRHKITKRGQNVTFRCDPISEHNRLYWYRQTLGQGPEFLTYFQNEAQLEKSRLLSDRFSAERPKGSFSTLEIQRTEQGDSAMYLCASSLRDRGHEQFFGPGTRLTVL.

The V call is TRBV19, the J call TRBJ2-7; tentatively, D is TRBD1 or TRBD2 (6 bases each). Trimming removed 1 base from V and 3 bases from J, with 13 bases in between. CDR1 is LNHDA, CDR2 SQIVND, per germline (reference sequence). The CDR3 sequence is 15 residues long. This CDR3 reads CASSIARGAYYEQYF. The CDR3 DNA reads TGTGCCAGTAGTATAGCTAGGGGGGCCTACTACGAGCAGTACTTC.

This clonotype has a handful of counts. The chain carries TRBV29-1 and TRBJ2-7; D is possibly TRBD2 (6 bases). Germline assignment: CDR1 SQVTM and CDR2 ANQGSEA. V was pared by 3 bases and J by 3 bases, with 12 bases between. The CDR3 is 13 residues long. The CDR3 DNA reads as TGCAGCGTTGAGACGACCGGGAGCTACGAGCAGTACTTC. It encodes CSVETTGSYEQYF.

This sequence joins TRBV20-1 and TRBJ1-2; TRBD1 is a possible D gene (6 bases). CDR1 is DFQATT, CDR2 SNEGSKA, per germline (reference sequence). Trimming shortened V by 0 bases and J by 4 bases, and 15 bases separated the two germline ends. The CDR3 has 15 amino acids. CDR3 coding DNA: TGCAGTGCTAGAGATGCACAGGGTGGGAGCTATGGCTACACCTTC. It yields the protein CSARDAQGGSYGYTF.